The 15 T cell receptor beta chains given below trace back to one sample, sequenced in a study of T cells after yellow fever vaccination. TCRdb reprocessed the 5' RACE reads via MiXCR and lists one record per CDR3 protein. The profile covers 550,000 to 750,000 distinct CDR3 sequences, with around an eighth appearing a single time and around 15% taken by the ten largest. Specimen: PBMCs, collected on the day of the yellow fever booster vaccination. These receptors originate from a man aged 25-45 years who received the YFV17D yellow fever vaccine.

This clonotype has just a few counts. The V and J genes are TRBV28 and TRBJ2-7, with TRBD1 matching over 10 bases. The CDR3 covers 15 residues. The germline V gene has CDR1 MDHEN and CDR2 SYDVKM. V shed 2 bases and J 4 bases; nucleotides not matched to a gene: 5. CDR3 sequence: CASSLGGGQGYEQYF. The CDR3 region has the DNA TGTGCCAGCAGTTTAGGGGGGGGACAGGGGTACGAGCAGTACTTC.

A few counts support this clonotype. The J gene is TRBJ2-3, the V gene TRBV6-5, with D perhaps being TRBD1 or TRBD2 (6 bases each). The CDR3 has 16 residues. Germline V gene data show CDR1 as MNHEY and CDR2 as SVGAGI. V gave up 0 bases and J gave up 11 bases, with 21 bases separating them. The CDR3 DNA reads as TGTGCCAGCAGTTACTCGAGGGGGGCTACCCCGGGTAGGCAGTATTTT. Amino acids: CASSYSRGATPGRQYF.

A few counts support this clonotype. The rearrangement joins TRBV7-2 to TRBJ2-5; no clear D. Germline loops: CDR1 SGHTA, CDR2 FQGNSA. This CDR3 comprises 13 residues. The ends were cut back, 4 bases at V and 2 bases at J, with 8 bases in the middle. CDR3 amino acids: CASSWIAQETQYF. CDR3 in DNA: TGTGCCAGCAGCTGGATAGCACAAGAGACCCAGTACTTC. Variable domain in full (rest from reference TRBV7-2 and TRBJ2-5): GAGVSQSPSNKVTEKGKDVELRCDPISGHTALYWYRQSLGQGLEFLIYFQGNSAPDKSGLPSDRFSAERTGGSVSTLTIQRTQQEDSAVYLCASSWIAQETQYFGPGTRLLVL.

The J gene is TRBJ2-7, the V gene TRBV28, with D uncertain. V was clipped by 8 bases and J by 0 bases, with 11 bases between them. The CDR3 totals 13 residues. CDR1 MDHEN and CDR2 SYDVKM come from the germline V gene. The CDR3 loop reads CASFTGSSYEQYF. CDR3 DNA: TGTGCCAGCTTTACTGGTTCCTCCTACGAGCAGTACTTC.

The V gene is TRBV4-1, the J gene TRBJ2-3; D remains unclear. Germline values: CDR1 MGHRA, CDR2 YSYEKL. The CDR3 runs to 14 residues. The germline V and J ends were trimmed by 1 base and 4 bases, with 9 bases remaining between them. The CDR3: CASSQVRGADTQYF. CDR3 coding DNA: TGCGCCAGCAGCCAAGTGCGAGGAGCAGATACGCAGTATTTT.

In its sample, this clonotype was seen a few times. The chain uses TRBV6-1 and TRBJ1-2; perhaps TRBD1 as D (6 bases). CDR1 MNHNS and CDR2 SASEGT come from the germline V gene. The CDR3 covers 13 residues. V lost 6 bases to trimming and J lost 5 bases, with 13 bases between them. CDR3 amino acids: CASRPDRMYGYTF. The DNA of the CDR3 is TGTGCCAGCAGACCCGACAGGATGTATGGCTACACCTTC.

V and J are TRBV30 and TRBJ2-7; weak D call: TRBD2 (6 bases). The CDR3 is made up of 14 amino acids. V lost 6 bases to trimming and J lost 1 base, with 16 bases between them. Germline CDR1 GTSNPN, CDR2 SVGIG (reference sequence). The CDR3 DNA follows: TGTGCCTGTAGGGGACTCACCGTTTCCTACGAGCAGTACTTC. Its protein is CACRGLTVSYEQYF.

This clonotype was seen only a few times. CDR3: CSAVEGGPRNEQFF. Written as DNA, the CDR3 is TGCAGTGCTGTCGAGGGAGGGCCTCGAAATGAGCAGTTCTTC. The rearrangement uses TRBV20-1 and TRBJ2-1; TRBD2 matches at 7 bases. This CDR3 spans 14 amino acids. V gave up 5 bases and J gave up 7 bases; unmatched junction bases: 11. CDR1 is DFQATT, CDR2 SNEGSKA, per germline (reference sequence).

V usage is TRBV4-2 and J usage is TRBJ2-3, with D maybe TRBD2 (6 bases). Trimming took off 0 bases at V and 4 bases at J, with 26 bases between the two ends. Germline CDR1 reads LGHNA; CDR2 reads YNFKEQ. The CDR3 length is 20 residues. CDR3 coding DNA: TGTGCCAGCAGCCAAGACTCCGAGGTGCTCGGGACTCTACGACCAGATACGCAGTATTTT. Its translation is CASSQDSEVLGTLRPDTQYF.

This clonotype was observed a handful of times. The gene calls are TRBV12-3 or TRBV12-4 and TRBJ2-3; no clear D. The CDR3 covers 11 residues. V lost 1 base and J 10 bases, leaving 6 bases between the germline ends. DNA for the CDR3: TGTGCCAGCAGTTTAGAATCTGCGCAGTATTTT. As protein: CASSLESAQYF.

A few counts support this clonotype. The chain employs TRBV12-3 or TRBV12-4 and TRBJ2-7, with 9 bases matching TRBD1. The ends lost 3 bases at V and 3 bases at J; junction bases unmatched: 12. This CDR3 has 17 residues. In nucleotides, the CDR3 is TGTGCCAGCAGTTTTTGGGGCGGACAGGGGATTATCTACGAGCAGTACTTC. It is translated as CASSFWGGQGIIYEQYF.

The chain employs TRBV7-6 and TRBJ2-5; a possible D gene is TRBD1 (6 bases). Germline-derived CDR1 and CDR2 are SGHVS and FNYEAQ. The V end lost 3 bases, the J end lost 3 bases, and 11 bases lay between the germline ends. CDR3 length: 14 residues. The CDR3 DNA sequence: TGTGCCAGCAGCTTCCAGGACAGCAAAGAGACCCAGTACTTC. As protein: CASSFQDSKETQYF.

This clonotype was seen only a few times. The chain recombines TRBV29-1 with TRBJ1-2; the D is unclear. CDR1 and CDR2 (germline): SQVTM, ANQGSEA. The V end was cut by 3 bases, the J end by 5 bases, with 7 bases between. The CDR3 runs to 11 residues. CDR3 nucleotide sequence: TGCAGCGTTGACCTTGGGTATGGCTACACCTTC. It yields the protein CSVDLGYGYTF.

The chain recombines TRBV7-2 with TRBJ1-1; the match to TRBD1 covers 8 bases. Germline values: CDR1 SGHTA, CDR2 FQGNSA. The length of the CDR3 is 14 residues. Trimming cost V 2 bases and J 4 bases; bases outside gene matches: 3. The CDR3 reads CASSLLGTGTEAFF. CDR3 bases: TGTGCCAGCAGCTTATTGGGGACAGGCACTGAAGCTTTCTTT.

Ten or more counts support this clonotype. The rearrangement uses TRBV20-1 and TRBJ2-1, with TRBD2 matching 9 bases. The germline gives CDR1 DFQATT, CDR2 SNEGSKA (reference sequence). The CDR3 length is 14 residues. The V and J ends lost 4 bases and 2 bases, in that order; junction bases with no gene match: 3. In nucleotides, the CDR3 is TGCAGTGCTATCTTAGCGGGAGCCTACAATGAGCAGTTCTTC. Protein sequence: CSAILAGAYNEQFF.